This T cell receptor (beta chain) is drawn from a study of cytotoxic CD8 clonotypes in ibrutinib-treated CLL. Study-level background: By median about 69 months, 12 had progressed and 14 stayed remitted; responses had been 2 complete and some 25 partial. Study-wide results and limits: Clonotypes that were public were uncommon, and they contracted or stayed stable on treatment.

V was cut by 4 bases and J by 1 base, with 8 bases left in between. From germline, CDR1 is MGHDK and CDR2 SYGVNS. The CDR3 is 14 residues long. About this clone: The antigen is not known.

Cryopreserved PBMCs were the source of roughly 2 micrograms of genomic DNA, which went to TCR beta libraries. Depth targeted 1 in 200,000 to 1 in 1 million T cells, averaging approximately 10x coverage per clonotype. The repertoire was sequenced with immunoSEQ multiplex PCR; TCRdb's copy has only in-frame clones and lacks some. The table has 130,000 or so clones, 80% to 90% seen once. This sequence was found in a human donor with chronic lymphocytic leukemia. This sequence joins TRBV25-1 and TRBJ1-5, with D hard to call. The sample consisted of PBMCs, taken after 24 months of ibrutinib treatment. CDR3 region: CASSVQTSNQPQHF. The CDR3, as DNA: TGTGCCAGCAGTGTTCAGACGAGCAATCAGCCCCAGCATTTT.